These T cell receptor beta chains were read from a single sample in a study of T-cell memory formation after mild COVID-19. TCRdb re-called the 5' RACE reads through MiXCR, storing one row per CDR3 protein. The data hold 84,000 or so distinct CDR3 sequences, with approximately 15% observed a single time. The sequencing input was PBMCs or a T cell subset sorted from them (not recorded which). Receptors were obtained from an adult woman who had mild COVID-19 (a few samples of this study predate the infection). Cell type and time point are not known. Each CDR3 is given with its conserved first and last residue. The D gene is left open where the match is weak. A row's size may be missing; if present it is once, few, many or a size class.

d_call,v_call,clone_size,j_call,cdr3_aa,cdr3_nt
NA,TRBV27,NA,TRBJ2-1,CASSFETEDNEQFF,TGTGCCAGCAGTTTCGAAACAGAAGACAATGAGCAGTTCTTC
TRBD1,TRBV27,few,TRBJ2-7,CASSLLGDRGSYEQYF,TGTGCCAGCAGTTTGCTAGGGGACAGGGGCTCCTACGAGCAGTACTTC
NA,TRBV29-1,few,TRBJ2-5,CSVEERQETQYF,TGCAGCGTTGAAGAGCGGCAAGAGACCCAGTACTTC
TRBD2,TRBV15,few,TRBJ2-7,CATSSTAGASSYEQYF,TGTGCCACCAGCAGTACAGCGGGAGCCAGCTCCTACGAGCAGTACTTC
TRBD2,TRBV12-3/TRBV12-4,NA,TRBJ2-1,CASSLARGYEFF,TGTGCCAGCAGTTTAGCGCGGGGGTATGAGTTCTTC
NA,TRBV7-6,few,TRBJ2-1,CASSFRLSSYNEQFF,TGTGCCAGCAGCTTTAGGCTTAGCTCCTACAATGAGCAGTTCTTC
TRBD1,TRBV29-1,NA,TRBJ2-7,CSGVDRGDSYEQYF,TGCAGCGGGGTAGACAGGGGGGACTCCTACGAGCAGTACTTC
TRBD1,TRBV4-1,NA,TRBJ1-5,CASSQDGQGAQPQHF,TGCGCCAGCAGCCAAGACGGACAGGGGGCCCAGCCCCAGCATTTT
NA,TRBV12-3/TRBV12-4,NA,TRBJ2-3,CASSFPQGSNPDRDTQYF,TGTGCCAGCAGTTTTCCCCAGGGTTCAAACCCCGACAGGGATACGCAGTATTTT
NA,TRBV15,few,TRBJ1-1,CATSRDLETEAFF,TGTGCCACCAGCAGAGATCTTGAGACTGAAGCTTTCTTT
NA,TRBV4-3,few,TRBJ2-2,CASSLKTGGNTGELFF,TGCGCCAGCAGCCTAAAGACAGGAGGGAACACCGGGGAGCTGTTTTTT
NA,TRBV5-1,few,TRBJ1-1,CASRYANTEAFF,TGCGCCAGCAGGTACGCAAACACTGAAGCTTTCTTT
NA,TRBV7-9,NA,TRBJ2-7,CASSREGTRYEQYF,TGTGCCAGCAGCCGAGAGGGGACCCGTTACGAGCAGTACTTC
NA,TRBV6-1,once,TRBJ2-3,CASREGMADTQYF,TGTGCCAGCAGGGAGGGGATGGCAGATACGCAGTATTTT
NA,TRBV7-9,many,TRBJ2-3,CASSLAYGAEDTQYF,TGTGCCAGCAGCTTAGCATATGGGGCGGAAGATACGCAGTATTTT
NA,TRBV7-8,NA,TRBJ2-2,CASNRKGVNTGELFF,TGTGCCAGCAACAGGAAAGGGGTAAACACCGGGGAGCTGTTTTTT
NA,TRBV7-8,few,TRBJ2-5,CASSPEGGETQYF,TGTGCCAGCAGCCCAGAGGGGGGGGAGACCCAGTACTTC
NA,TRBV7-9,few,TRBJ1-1,CASSLEGPEAFF,TGTGCCAGCAGCTTAGAGGGTCCTGAAGCTTTCTTT
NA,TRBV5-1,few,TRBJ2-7,CASSFPEGIEQYF,TGCGCCAGCAGCTTCCCCGAGGGAATCGAGCAGTACTTC
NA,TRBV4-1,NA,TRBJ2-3,CASSRQAPGDTQYF,TGCGCCAGCAGCAGACAGGCTCCGGGAGATACGCAGTATTTT
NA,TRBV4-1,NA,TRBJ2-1,CASSQDRSAYNEQFF,TGCGCCAGCAGCCAAGATCGATCGGCCTACAATGAGCAGTTCTTC
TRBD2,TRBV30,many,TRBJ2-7,CAWGAGLGYEQYF,TGTGCCTGGGGGGCCGGACTAGGATACGAGCAGTACTTC
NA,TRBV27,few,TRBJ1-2,CASSPSTSLEGYTF,TGTGCCAGCAGTCCCTCGACGTCTTTGGAGGGCTACACCTTC